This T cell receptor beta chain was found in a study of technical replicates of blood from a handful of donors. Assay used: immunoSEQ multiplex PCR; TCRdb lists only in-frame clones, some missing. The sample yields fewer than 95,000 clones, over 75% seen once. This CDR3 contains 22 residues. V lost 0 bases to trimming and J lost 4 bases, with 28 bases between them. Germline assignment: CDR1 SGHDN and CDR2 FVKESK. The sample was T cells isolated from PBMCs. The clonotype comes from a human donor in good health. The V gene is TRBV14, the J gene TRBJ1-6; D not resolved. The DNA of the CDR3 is TGTGCCAGCAGCCAAGAAAACGCTGTGACTTTTCCAAGTCGTAAGTATAATTCACCCCTCCACTTT. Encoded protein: CASSQENAVTFPSRKYNSPLHF. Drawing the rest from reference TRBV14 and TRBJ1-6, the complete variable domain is EAGVTQFPSHSVIEKGQTVTLRCDPISGHDNLYWYRRVMGKEIKFLLHFVKESKQDESGMPNNRFLAERTGGTYSTLKVQPAELEDSGVYFCASSQENAVTFPSRKYNSPLHFGNGTRLTVT.